This note documents a single T cell receptor beta chain sequence. The antigen it binds to is not known. No qualities accompany the bases; no much larger clone lies one base away. The data were taken from a study of blood T cell repertoires in COVID-19 (dated by TCRdb to between 2020 and 2021). Background on the whole study: Samples from collaborators originated in the United States, Italy and Spain and spanned both the acute and convalescent phases of COVID-19. The prospective study material was composed of cDNA or gDNA derived from T cells, B-cell-depleted T cells, or PBMCs. The dataset comprised deeply sampled blood TCRbeta repertoires from subjects exposed to, actively infected with, or recovered from COVID-19. The repertoires were released in a freely available public database meant as a resource for research on the immune response to SARS-CoV-2. Samples were obtained from the ongoing ImmuneRACE study (first 160 participants) and from approximately 1,200 subjects provided by 6 global collaborators. A de-identified subject ID, COVID-19 status, age in years and sex were almost always included in the sample metadata. HLA class I and class II types, where available, came from metadata supplied by the sample provider rather than from assay-based typing. Results the study describes overall, beyond this receptor: Clinical and demographic metadata were provided uncurated, with the amount varying by source and participant.

Trimming removed 4 bases from V and 4 bases from J; the gene matches leave 11 bases unexplained. The cysteine opens and the phenylalanine closes a CDR3 of 15 amino acids. Only the CDR3 DNA is retained, 45 bases long and in frame from the first base. As encoded in the germline V gene, CDR1 is SGDLS while CDR2 is YYNGEE. Each collaborating institution followed its own protocols to collect whole blood in K2EDTA tubes. For TCRbeta analysis, collaborator samples were shipped as frozen whole blood, as isolated PBMCs, or as DNA extracted from either sample type. The immunoSEQ Assay, a bias-controlled multiplex PCR, was used to amplify TCRbeta CDR3 regions from genomic DNA. The published analysis was carried out like this. Nucleated cell counts per sample were estimated from amplification of reference gene primers within the assay. To quantify the absolute abundance of each unique TCRbeta CDR3 rearrangement, sequence reads were collapsed and filtered. For each sample, productive Simpson clonality was calculated as the square root of Simpson's diversity index across productive rearrangements. TCRdb's version of the immuneACCESS table is confined to in-frame rearrangements and falls short of the full clone set. An unresolved V gene accounts for under half of the shortfall where checked; the remainder is of unknown origin. The V and J calls and clone size were taken over from that table, and D and trimming were inferred from the DNA. The sample includes 350,000 to 450,000 clones, with around 92% observed a single time. The biggest ten clones account for 0.95% to 1.5% of the sample.

Recombination linked TRBV9 to TRBJ2-7; 7 bases in the middle match TRBD2. The sample consisted of peripheral blood. The origin of this receptor is a man in his forties with acute or convalescent COVID-19. The CDR3 has the sequence CASSLGRASSYEQYF. The DNA is as follows: TGTGCCAGCAGCCTTGGGAGGGCCTCTTCATACGAGCAGTACTTC.